A single sample gave rise to the 29 T cell receptor beta chains below, sequenced in a study of T cell responses to AZD1222 COVID-19 vaccine. Sequencing used immunoSEQ multiplex PCR; TCRdb keeps in-frame clones, though not all of them. This table holds 130,000 or so clones, 92% found once. Specimen: peripheral blood, collected on day 0 of AZD1222 vaccination. All receptors derive from an adult in good health.

The CDR3 DNA is TGCGCCAGCAGCTTGTTCGAGGGCGAAGGAACGTATGGCTACACCTTC. Translation: CASSLFEGEGTYGYTF. The genes are TRBV5-1 and TRBJ1-2; D is unresolved. CDR3 size: 16 residues. Germline V gives CDR1 SGHRS, CDR2 YFSETQ. The V end lost 1 base, the J end lost 5 bases, and 18 bases lay between the germline ends.

The chain carries TRBV6-5 and TRBJ1-3; 7 bases align to TRBD1. After removal of 7 bases from V and 2 bases from J, the junction contained 5 bases not matched to a gene. This CDR3 spans 14 amino acids. CDR1 is MNHEY, CDR2 SVGAGI, per germline. CDR3 DNA: TGTGCCAGCACAGACAGGGACGCTGGAAACACCATATATTTT. Encoded protein: CASTDRDAGNTIYF.

The gene calls are TRBV5-1 and TRBJ1-4, with D possibly being TRBD1 (5 bases). The V end lost 2 bases, the J end lost 6 bases, and 11 bases lay between the germline ends. The germline CDR1 and CDR2 sequences are SGHRS and YFSETQ. The CDR3 sequence is 14 residues long. CDR3 in DNA: TGCGCCAGCAGCTTCGGGACTACGGATGAAAAACTGTTTTTT. Its protein product is CASSFGTTDEKLFF.

The chain uses TRBV9 and TRBJ1-4; tentative D call: TRBD1 (6 bases). The CDR3 is made up of 17 amino acids. From germline, CDR1 is SGDLS and CDR2 YYNGEE. V gave up 0 bases and J gave up 0 bases, with 12 bases separating them. The CDR3 sequence: CASSVGQDRATNEKLFF. The CDR3 nucleotides are TGTGCCAGCAGCGTAGGACAGGACCGCGCAACTAATGAAAAACTGTTTTTT.

The rearrangement joins TRBV6-5 to TRBJ1-2; D remains ambiguous. CDR1 MNHEY and CDR2 SVGAGI come from the germline V gene. Deletions cut 0 bases from V and 4 bases from J, with 15 bases between. The CDR3 contains 16 residues. The CDR3 sequence: CASSYSMSAPGYGYTF. Here the CDR3 DNA reads TGTGCCAGCAGTTACTCGATGTCGGCTCCAGGCTATGGCTACACCTTC.

This chain uses TRBV15 with TRBJ2-5, with 7 bases aligning to TRBD1. The V gene's germline CDR1 is LNHNV and CDR2 YYDKDF (reference sequence). The CDR3 sequence is 15 residues long. J was trimmed by 1 base and V by 5 bases; bases with no gene match: 7. The CDR3 DNA reads TGTGCCACCAGCCCGGGACAGAGCATCCAAGAGACCCAGTACTTC. Its protein is CATSPGQSIQETQYF.

The rearrangement links TRBV28 to TRBJ1-1; weak D call: TRBD1 (6 bases). The V gene lost 6 bases and the J gene lost 4 bases, with 15 bases spanning the gap. The CDR3 length is 14 residues. Germline loops: CDR1 MDHEN, CDR2 SYDVKM. As DNA, the CDR3 is TGTGCCAGCAGCTCCCCCGGGGGCATCACTGAAGCTTTCTTT. Protein product: CASSSPGGITEAFF.

The rearrangement joins TRBV5-4 to TRBJ2-1; 8 nucleotides match TRBD2. V lost 4 bases to trimming and J lost 0 bases; unmatched junction nucleotides: 9. Germline V lookup: CDR1 SGHNT, CDR2 YYREEE (reference sequence). The CDR3 runs to 17 residues. The CDR3, as DNA: TGTGCCAGCAGCCCAGGGACTAGTTCGAGCTCCTACAATGAGCAGTTCTTC. Its protein product is CASSPGTSSSSYNEQFF.

The V and J genes are TRBV5-1 and TRBJ2-7; 11 bases match TRBD2. The length of the CDR3 is 15 residues. Germline trimming cut 0 bases from V and 7 bases from J; bases unmatched to any gene: 6. From germline, CDR1 is SGHRS and CDR2 YFSETQ. This CDR3 reads CASSLGVLAGDEQYF. In DNA form, the CDR3 reads TGCGCCAGCAGCTTGGGGGTACTAGCGGGAGATGAGCAGTACTTC.

Only one count was recorded for this clone. The chain combines TRBV5-1 with TRBJ1-6; D not certain. Germline V CDR1 and CDR2: SGHRS, YFSETQ. This CDR3 has 13 amino acids. The V and J ends lost 0 bases and 10 bases respectively, with 8 bases between them. The CDR3 sequence is CASSLVGLSPLHF. The DNA of the CDR3 is TGCGCCAGCAGCTTGGTGGGGTTGTCACCCCTCCACTTT.

This clone has just a few counts. The gene calls are TRBV29-1 and TRBJ1-5; no definite D call. This CDR3 is built from 11 residues. Between the trimmed V and J ends, which lost 8 bases and 4 bases, there was a span of 9 bases. Germline loops: CDR1 SQVTM, CDR2 ANQGSEA. The CDR3 loop reads CSPPANQPQHF. The CDR3 DNA is TGCAGCCCCCCCGCGAATCAGCCCCAGCATTTT.

The V gene is TRBV7-2, the J gene TRBJ2-4; no definite D call. Germline V gene sequence: CDR1 SGHTA, CDR2 FQGNSA. V was pared by 1 base and J by 7 bases, with 11 bases between. The CDR3 consists of 14 residues. CDR3 coding DNA: TGTGCCAGCAGCTTAGATGATAGAGACAACATTCAGTACTTC. This sequence encodes CASSLDDRDNIQYF.

The genes are TRBV15 and TRBJ1-2; TRBD1 matches at 7 bases. Germline V gene data show CDR1 as LNHNV and CDR2 as YYDKDF (reference sequence). This CDR3 comprises 14 residues. V was clipped by 8 bases and J by 6 bases; unmatched bases: 12. The CDR3 loop reads CATQDGRGWNGYTF. The CDR3, as DNA: TGTGCCACCCAGGACGGCAGGGGGTGGAATGGCTACACCTTC.

The chain carries TRBV16 and TRBJ1-4; D unclear. Between the trimmed V and J ends, which lost 4 bases and 1 base, there was a span of 10 bases. The CDR3 length is 15 residues. The germline V gene encodes CDR1 KGHSY and CDR2 FQNENV. The DNA of the CDR3 is TGTGCCAGCAGCCCCTCGAGGGTAACTAATGAAAAACTGTTTTTT. Translated, it gives CASSPSRVTNEKLFF.

The J gene is TRBJ2-1, the V gene TRBV27; D may match TRBD1 or TRBD2 (7 bases each). Germline V gene sequence: CDR1 MNHEY, CDR2 SMNVEV (reference sequence). This CDR3 has 14 residues. Trimming stripped 5 bases from V and 5 bases from J, with 13 bases between. CDR3 bases: TGTGCCAGCAGTATCAGGGGGGGACACAATGAGCAGTTCTTC. Its protein is CASSIRGGHNEQFF.

This clone came up a few times. This sequence joins TRBV2 and TRBJ1-6, with 8 bases aligning to TRBD1. V lost 8 bases and J lost 2; bases outside the gene matches: 11. The germline V gene encodes CDR1 SNHLY and CDR2 FYNNEI. The CDR3 loop spans 17 amino acids. The CDR3 loop is CASQGVQGAAYNSPLHF. Written as DNA, the CDR3 is TGTGCCAGCCAAGGGGTGCAGGGGGCGGCCTATAATTCACCCCTCCACTTT.

V and J are TRBV4-1 and TRBJ1-4, with 8 bases identical to TRBD1. V lost 3 bases, J lost 0 bases, and 12 bases stayed unmatched. This CDR3 comprises 19 residues. Germline CDR1 reads MGHRA; CDR2 reads YSYEKL. The DNA of the CDR3 is TGCGCCAGCAGCCAGGCTAATGGCAGGGGGCCCACAACTAATGAAAAACTGTTTTTT. Translating gives CASSQANGRGPTTNEKLFF.

The chain joins TRBV24-1 to TRBJ2-3; 8 bases agree with TRBD2. V dropped 1 base and J dropped 0; count of bases not matched to a gene: 5. Germline V CDR1 and CDR2: KGHDR, SFDVKD. The CDR3 is made up of 17 amino acids. Written as DNA, the CDR3 is TGTGCCACCAGTGATTTATCCGGGAGGGGTAGCACAGATACGCAGTATTTT. This sequence encodes CATSDLSGRGSTDTQYF.

This clone was counted between two and nine times. DNA for the CDR3: TGTGCCAGCAGTAAAACAGGGAATTCACCCCTCCACTTT. As protein: CASSKTGNSPLHF. V is TRBV2 and J is TRBJ1-6, with D possibly matching TRBD1 (6 bases). Germline lookup yields CDR1 SNHLY and CDR2 FYNNEI. Trimming shortened V by 5 bases and J by 7 bases, and 9 bases separated the two germline ends. This CDR3 spans 13 amino acids.

This chain joins TRBV27 and TRBJ2-5; 9 nucleotides match TRBD1. Germline CDR1 and CDR2: MNHEY and SMNVEV (reference sequence). The CDR3 contains 17 residues. After removal of 5 bases from V and 2 bases from J, the junction contained 12 bases not matched to a gene. CDR3 nucleotides: TGTGCCAGCAGTCCCGGACAGGGGCGCACCCAACAAGAGACCCAGTACTTC. Encoded protein: CASSPGQGRTQQETQYF.

The chain combines TRBV2 with TRBJ2-3, with D possibly TRBD2 on 5 matching bases. Germline V CDR1 and CDR2: SNHLY, FYNNEI. V was clipped by 6 bases and J by 1 base, with 8 bases between them. CDR3 size: 13 residues. CDR3 coding DNA: TGTGCCAGCAGCCGGGGTCGCACAGATACGCAGTATTTT. As protein: CASSRGRTDTQYF.

This chain's CDR3 is CASSLGDARGEAFF. CDR3 sequence (DNA): TGTGCCAGCAGCTTGGGGGACGCTCGGGGTGAAGCTTTCTTT. The chain is built from TRBV5-5 and TRBJ1-1; D perhaps matches TRBD1 (5 bases). The V gene lost 0 bases and the J gene lost 7 bases, with 13 bases spanning the gap. The CDR3 sequence is 14 residues long. Germline loops: CDR1 SGHKS, CDR2 YYEKEE (reference sequence).

This clone has a single count. This chain connects TRBV6-5 to TRBJ2-7; 7 bases are shared with TRBD1. Trimming took 7 bases from V and 4 from J; bases not matched to a gene: 10. The CDR3 covers 14 residues. Per germline, CDR1 MNHEY and CDR2 SVGAGI. CDR3 sequence (DNA): TGTGCCAGCACAGACAGGGTTCTCAAATACGAGCAGTACTTC. It specifies CASTDRVLKYEQYF.

The chain links TRBV30 to TRBJ2-1; 8 positions match TRBD2. The CDR3 runs to 12 residues. Germline CDR1 and CDR2: GTSNPN and SVGIG (reference sequence). With 3 bases clipped from V and 12 bases from J, the junction kept 7 bases outside the gene matches. The CDR3 DNA is TGTGCCTGGAGCTACGCTAGCGGGTTGCAGTTCTTC. Residues: CAWSYASGLQFF. Full variable domain (outside the CDR3, taken from reference TRBV30 and TRBJ2-1): SQTIHQWPATLVQPVGSPLSLECTVEGTSNPNLYWYRQAAGRGLQLLFYSVGIGQISSEVPQNLSASRPQDRQFILSSKKLLLSDSGFYLCAWSYASGLQFFGPGTRLTVL.

The chain uses TRBV3-1 (or the pseudogene TRBV3-2) and TRBJ2-7, with 8 nucleotides matching TRBD2. This CDR3 has 17 amino acids. After removal of 1 base from V and 6 bases from J, the junction contained 14 bases not matched to a gene. Per germline, CDR1 LGHDT and CDR2 YNNKEL (reference sequence). The CDR3 loop is CASSQVSGGASSGEQYF. DNA for the CDR3: TGTGCCAGCAGCCAAGTGTCCGGGGGGGCCTCCAGCGGCGAGCAGTACTTC.

The rearrangement uses TRBV5-1 and TRBJ1-1; D is perhaps TRBD1 (6 bases). The germline CDR1 and CDR2 sequences are SGHRS and YFSETQ. The CDR3 contains 14 residues. V lost 5 bases, J lost 11 bases, and 22 bases lay in between. CDR3 protein: CASRETGARKGAFF. CDR3 nucleotides: TGCGCCAGCAGAGAGACAGGAGCGCGGAAAGGGGCTTTCTTT.

The chain recombines TRBV5-1 with TRBJ2-7; 7 bases match TRBD1. J gave up 6 bases and V 4 bases, and 10 bases lay outside the gene matches. The CDR3 extends over 14 amino acids. In germline, CDR1 is SGHRS, CDR2 YFSETQ. CDR3 coding DNA: TGCGCCAGCAGCCCCTCGACAGGGTCGGGCGAGCAGTACTTC. Translating it yields CASSPSTGSGEQYF.

This sequence joins TRBV10-1 and TRBJ2-4; 7 bases agree with TRBD2. Germline V gives CDR1 WNHNN, CDR2 SYGVQD (reference sequence). The CDR3 contains 18 residues. The V gene end was trimmed by 2 bases and the J gene end by 0 bases; junction bases not matched to a gene: 10. CDR3 amino acids: CASSELGAGELAKNIQYF. The CDR3 DNA reads as TGCGCCAGCAGTGAGCTTGGGGCGGGGGAGCTAGCCAAAAACATTCAGTACTTC.

The gene calls are TRBV30 and TRBJ2-7, with D uncertain. From germline, CDR1 is GTSNPN and CDR2 SVGIG (reference sequence). V was shortened by 1 base and J by 6 bases, with 13 bases between the two germline ends. The CDR3 is 13 residues long. The CDR3 nucleotides are TGTGCCTGGAGTGGCTTAGGGAAGGCCGAGCAGTACTTC. Protein sequence: CAWSGLGKAEQYF.